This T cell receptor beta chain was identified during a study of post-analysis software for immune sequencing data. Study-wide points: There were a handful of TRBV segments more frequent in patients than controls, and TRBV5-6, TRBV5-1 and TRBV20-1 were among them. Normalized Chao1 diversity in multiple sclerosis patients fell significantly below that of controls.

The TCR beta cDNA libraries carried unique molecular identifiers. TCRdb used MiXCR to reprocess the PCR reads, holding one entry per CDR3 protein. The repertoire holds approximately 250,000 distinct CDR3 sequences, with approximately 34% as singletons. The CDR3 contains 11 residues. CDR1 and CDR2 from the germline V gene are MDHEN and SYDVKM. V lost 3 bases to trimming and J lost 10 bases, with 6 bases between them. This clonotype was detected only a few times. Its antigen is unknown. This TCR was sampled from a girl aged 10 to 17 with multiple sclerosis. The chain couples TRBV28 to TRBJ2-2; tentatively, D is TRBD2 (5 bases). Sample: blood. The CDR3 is CASSLEAELFF. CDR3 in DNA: TGTGCCAGCAGTTTGGAGGCGGAGCTGTTTTTT. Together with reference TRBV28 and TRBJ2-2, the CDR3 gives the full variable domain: DVKVTQSSRYLVKRTGEKVFLECVQDMDHENMFWYRQDPGLGLRLIYFSYDVKMKEKGDIPEGYSVSREKKERFSLILESASTNQTSMYLCASSLEAELFFGEGSRLTVL.